This T cell receptor beta chain was obtained from a study of T-cell memory formation after mild COVID-19. Study as a whole: There were largely donor-specific TCR clusters.

Study results and limitations: Detection of some responders pre-infection suggested pre-existing cross-reactive memory T cells participated.

The TCR alpha and TCR beta cDNA libraries, bearing sample barcodes and UMIs, were generated by 5'RACE using constant-segment primers. One entry per CDR3 protein results from TCRdb running MiXCR on the 5' RACE reads. This repertoire shows about 150,000 distinct CDR3 sequences, approximately 15% found once; its top ten account for 13% to 15%. Germline values: CDR1 KGHSH, CDR2 LQKENI. V dropped 3 bases and J dropped 1 base, with 9 bases sitting between them. The CDR3 covers 14 residues. About this clonotype itself: Its antigen is currently unknown.

The chain couples TRBV18 to TRBJ1-2; no clear D. This sequence originates from an adult woman who had mild COVID-19 (a few samples of this study predate the infection). Cell type and time point are not known. Material: PBMCs or a T cell subset sorted from them (not recorded which). The CDR3 DNA reads as TGTGCCAGCTCACCTGAGGCAGTTAACTATGGCTACACCTTC. Encoded protein: CASSPEAVNYGYTF.